One sample yielded the 13 T cell receptor beta chains listed below, sequenced in a study of shared clonotypes between healthy human individuals. Method: immunoSEQ multiplex PCR; TCRdb's copy keeps in-frame clones and lacks some. This table holds about 2.3 million clones, approximately 95% found once. Material for sequencing was naive CD4+ T cells from PBMCs. Stated subset: CD45RA+ positively selected. The receptor set was obtained from a young man in good health. Some clones in this sample may be carry-over from other donors' samples.

The rearrangement uses TRBV4-3 and TRBJ1-4; unclear D gene. V lost 0 bases and J lost 0, with 14 bases in between. The germline gives CDR1 LGHNA, CDR2 YSLEER. The CDR3 is made up of 18 amino acids. CDR3 in amino acids: CASSQDGRRTATNEKLFF. For the CDR3, the DNA is TGCGCCAGCAGCCAAGACGGACGGCGGACTGCAACTAATGAAAAACTGTTTTTT.

About this clone itself: The identical CDR3 is also encoded by other nucleotide sequences in the sample. V is TRBV7-2 and J is TRBJ2-7, with D tentatively TRBD1 (5 bases). CDR1 is SGHTA and CDR2 is FQGNSA in the germline V gene. The CDR3 is 13 residues long. V lost 2 bases, J lost 3 bases, and 8 bases lay in between. The DNA for the CDR3 is TGTGCCAGCAGCTTACAGACAGTCTACGAGCAGTACTTC. Protein product: CASSLQTVYEQYF.

The chain joins TRBV19 to TRBJ1-1, with D unresolved. CDR1 is LNHDA and CDR2 is SQIVND in the germline V gene (reference sequence). This CDR3 is 13 amino acids long. V was clipped by 9 bases and J by 1 base, with 12 bases between them. The CDR3 region has the DNA TGTGCCAGCGGGAGAGCCTGGAACACTGAAGCTTTCTTT. Residues: CASGRAWNTEAFF. The full variable domain, completed using reference TRBV19 and TRBJ1-1, is DGGITQSPKYLFRKEGQNVTLSCEQNLNHDAMYWYRQDPGQGLRLIYYSQIVNDFQKGDIAEGYSVSREKKESFPLTVTSAQKNPTAFYLCASGRAWNTEAFFGQGTRLTVV.

To note about this clone: Different DNA sequences within this sample yield the same CDR3. CDR3 sequence: CAISESRETQYF. The CDR3 DNA is TGTGCCATCAGTGAGTCACGGGAGACCCAGTACTTC. The J gene is TRBJ2-5, the V gene TRBV10-3; D ambiguous. The V end was cut by 0 bases, the J end by 5 bases, with 4 bases between. CDR1 and CDR2 (germline): ENHRY, SYGVKD. CDR3 size: 12 residues.

With regard to this clone: Other nucleotide sequences from this sample produce the same CDR3. The V call is TRBV5-1, the J call TRBJ1-1; D is unclear. The germline V gene has CDR1 SGHRS and CDR2 YFSETQ. The germline V and J ends were trimmed by 5 bases and 2 bases, with 10 bases remaining between them. The CDR3 sequence is 13 residues long. The CDR3 here is CASSLTVNTEAFF. The CDR3 region has the DNA TGCGCCAGCAGTTTGACTGTTAACACTGAAGCTTTCTTT. The variable domain in full, with the rest retrieved from reference TRBV5-1 and TRBJ1-1, is KAGVTQTPRYLIKTRGQQVTLSCSPISGHRSVSWYQQTPGQGLQFLFEYFSETQRNKGNFPGRFSGRQFSNSRSEMNVSTLELGDSALYLCASSLTVNTEAFFGQGTRLTVV.

The CDR3 DNA follows: TGTGCCAGCAGCCGGACAGGGCCTAATGAAAAACTGTTTTTT. Its protein is CASSRTGPNEKLFF. The chain links TRBV6-5 to TRBJ1-4, with 8 bases matching TRBD1. The CDR3 sequence is 14 residues long. Germline loops: CDR1 MNHEY, CDR2 SVGAGI. V was clipped by 6 bases and J by 3 bases; unmatched bases: 3.

V is TRBV19 and J is TRBJ2-7, with 11 positions matching TRBD1. The CDR3 is made up of 15 amino acids. The germline V gene encodes CDR1 LNHDA and CDR2 SQIVND (reference sequence). Trimming removed 7 bases from V and 4 bases from J; junction bases left unmatched: 9. CDR3 sequence reads: CASNTGQGASYEQYF. Here the CDR3 DNA reads TGTGCCAGTAATACCGGACAGGGGGCTTCGTACGAGCAGTACTTC. Together with reference TRBV19 and TRBJ2-7, the CDR3 gives the full variable domain: DGGITQSPKYLFRKEGQNVTLSCEQNLNHDAMYWYRQDPGQGLRLIYYSQIVNDFQKGDIAEGYSVSREKKESFPLTVTSAQKNPTAFYLCASNTGQGASYEQYFGPGTRLTVT.

Remarks on this clone: A junction end diverges from the germline sequence, so it may reflect a read error. The chain recombines TRBV4-1 with TRBJ1-3; possibly TRBD1 for D (6 bases). The CDR3 has 17 residues. Per germline, CDR1 MGHRA and CDR2 YSYEKL. The CDR3 region has the DNA TGCGCCAGCAGGGCATGGGGGGGGCCGTTCTCTGGAAACACCACATATTTT. Its translation is CASRAWGGPFSGNTTYF.

The chain is built from TRBV6-1 and TRBJ1-1; D is possibly TRBD1 (5 bases). This CDR3 region has 15 residues. Trimming removed 4 bases at V and 1 base at J, with 13 bases between. CDR1 is MNHNS, CDR2 SASEGT, per germline. The CDR3 loop reads CASSARSGPNTEAFF. In nucleotides, the CDR3 is TGTGCCAGCAGTGCCCGATCGGGGCCGAACACTGAAGCTTTCTTT.

The genes are TRBV19 and TRBJ1-1, with D unclear. CDR1 and CDR2 from the germline V gene are LNHDA and SQIVND (reference sequence). This CDR3 is 15 amino acids long. Deletions cut 1 base from V and 1 base from J, with 10 bases between. The CDR3 sequence is CASSIVGQRNTEAFF. In nucleotides, the CDR3 is TGTGCCAGTAGTATAGTCGGCCAGAGGAACACTGAAGCTTTCTTT.

V gene TRBV9 combines with J gene TRBJ2-2; D possibly corresponds to TRBD1 (5 bases). V was pared by 4 bases and J by 1 base, with 8 bases between. Germline CDR1 reads SGDLS; CDR2 reads YYNGEE. This CDR3 comprises 14 residues. This CDR3 reads CASSIQGNTGELFF. The CDR3 DNA is TGTGCCAGCAGCATCCAGGGGAACACCGGGGAGCTGTTTTTT.

J is TRBJ1-2 and V is TRBV6-1, with D perhaps matching TRBD1 (5 bases). Trimming took 11 bases from V and 8 from J, leaving 21 bases between them. The CDR3 is 13 amino acids. Per germline, CDR1 MNHNS and CDR2 SASEGT. The CDR3 protein is CAGWSLPWGGYTF. The CDR3 DNA reads TGTGCCGGATGGTCCCTCCCATGGGGCGGCTACACCTTC.

A note on this clone: This CDR3 is also generated by other DNA sequences in the sample. CDR3 bases: TGTGCCAGCAGCTTAACAGGGGGCCCAGATACGCAGTATTTT. This encodes CASSLTGGPDTQYF. The chain recombines TRBV7-3 with TRBJ2-3, with 7 bases that match TRBD1. The CDR3 has 14 residues. With 0 bases clipped from V and 4 bases from J, the junction kept 1 base outside the gene matches. Germline values: CDR1 SGHTA, CDR2 FQGTGA.